The 15 T cell receptor beta chains presented below share a single source sample, sequenced in a study of blood T cells in healthy people across ages. A second about 6 to 12 cycle PCR used barcoded and J-beta primers. TCRdb reprocessed the 5' RACE reads with MiXCR, giving one entry per CDR3 protein. The repertoire has 600,000 or so distinct CDR3 sequences, about 28% of them found once; the top ten carry 15% to 19%. The material sequenced was blood. The receptor set was obtained from a woman older than 75 in good health.

This clonotype was seen a handful of times. A much larger clone lies one base from this, so it may be a read error. The chain couples TRBV7-2 to TRBJ2-7, with 9 bases matching TRBD1. This CDR3 contains 15 residues. Germline values: CDR1 SGHTA, CDR2 FQGNSA. The trim removed 3 bases at V and 3 bases at J, leaving 6 bases unmatched. CDR3 in DNA: TGTGCCAGCAGCTTCCCTAACAGGGGGCGCTACGAGCAGTACTTC. The encoded protein is CASSFPNRGRYEQYF.

This chain connects TRBV10-3 to TRBJ1-5, with D hard to call. The CDR3 covers 13 residues. Trimming pared 0 bases from V and 6 bases from J, leaving 6 bases between. From germline, CDR1 is ENHRY and CDR2 SYGVKD. The CDR3 is CAISESGGQPQHF. The CDR3 DNA follows: TGTGCCATCAGTGAGTCAGGTGGTCAGCCCCAGCATTTT.

J is TRBJ2-3 and V is TRBV10-3; D perhaps matches TRBD1 (5 bases). Germline loops: CDR1 ENHRY, CDR2 SYGVKD. With 7 bases removed from V and 2 bases from J, the gap between germline ends came to 10 bases. This CDR3 spans 13 amino acids. CDR3 in DNA: TGTGCCATCAAGAAAGGGGACACAGATACGCAGTATTTT. It codes for CAIKKGDTDTQYF.

This clonotype was detected many times. This chain uses TRBV6-6 with TRBJ1-4; D may be TRBD1 (6 bases). The V end lost 6 bases, the J end lost 0 bases, and 14 bases lay between the germline ends. This CDR3 is built from 16 residues. Germline V gene sequence: CDR1 MNHNY, CDR2 SVGAGI (reference sequence). CDR3 nucleotide sequence: TGTGCCAGCAGGCTAACACAGGGCGCAACTAATGAAAAACTGTTTTTT. This encodes CASRLTQGATNEKLFF.

J is TRBJ2-2 and V is TRBV7-2, with a weak D call TRBD1 (6 bases). The V end was cut by 5 bases, the J end by 1 base, with 14 bases between. Germline V CDR1 and CDR2: SGHTA, FQGNSA. This CDR3 contains 16 residues. This CDR3 is CASSPQGNRNTGELFF. CDR3 coding DNA: TGTGCCAGCAGCCCGCAGGGGAATCGGAACACCGGGGAGCTGTTTTTT.

A note on this clonotype: A read error may account for a junction end that differs from germline. The V gene is TRBV30, the J gene TRBJ1-1; maybe TRBD1 (5 bases). Germline loops: CDR1 GTSNPN, CDR2 SVGIG (reference sequence). The CDR3 loop spans 12 amino acids. This CDR3 is CAWQGLNNEAFF. DNA for the CDR3: TGTGCCTGGCAGGGTCTTAACAATGAAGCTTTCTTT. The full variable domain, rest sourced from reference TRBV30 and TRBJ1-1, is SQTIHQWPATLVQPVGSPLSLECTVEGTSNPNLYWYRQAAGRGLQLLFYSVGIGQISSEVPQNLSASRPQDRQFILSSKKLLLSDSGFYLCAWQGLNNEAFFGQGTRLTVV.

The chain recombines TRBV20-1 with TRBJ2-7, with D possibly being TRBD2 (6 bases). CDR1 is DFQATT, CDR2 SNEGSKA, per germline (reference sequence). CDR3 length: 13 amino acids. Deletions cut 2 bases from V and 3 bases from J, with 11 bases between. CDR3 sequence (DNA): TGCAGTGCTAGAATACAGGACTACTACGAGCAGTACTTC. This translates into CSARIQDYYEQYF.

The V and J genes are TRBV2 and TRBJ2-1; 10 bases line up with TRBD1. The germline V gene has CDR1 SNHLY and CDR2 FYNNEI. This CDR3 spans 13 amino acids. After removal of 6 bases from V and 6 bases from J, the junction contained 2 bases not matched to a gene. CDR3 bases: TGTGCCAGCAGAGGGGACAGGGGCAATGAGCAGTTCTTC. Residues: CASRGDRGNEQFF.

This clonotype was seen more than once but under ten times. This may be a read error, as it is one base from a much larger clone. In DNA form, the CDR3 reads TGCGCCAGCAGCTGGGGCAGAACCTGCAATGAGCAGTTCTTC. It codes for CASSWGRTCNEQFF. The chain employs TRBV5-1 and TRBJ2-1; maybe TRBD1 (5 bases). V was shortened by 3 bases and J by 6 bases, with 13 bases between the two germline ends. This CDR3 contains 14 residues. The germline V gene has CDR1 SGHRS and CDR2 YFSETQ.

With regard to this clonotype: This clone may be a read error of a much larger clone one base away. The genes are TRBV27 and TRBJ2-7; tentatively, D is TRBD1 (6 bases). V was clipped by 8 bases and J by 7 bases, with 18 bases between them. The CDR3 has 13 residues. In germline, CDR1 is MNHEY, CDR2 SMNVEV (reference sequence). The CDR3 sequence is CASSGPDRNEQYF. CDR3 nucleotide sequence: TGTGCCAGCTCCGGGCCTGACAGGAATGAGCAGTACTTC.

This clonotype occurred many times. The chain carries TRBV20-1 and TRBJ1-6; a possible D gene is TRBD1 (5 bases). The length of the CDR3 is 14 residues. Trimming shortened V by 3 bases and J by 9 bases, and 15 bases separated the two germline ends. Looked up from germline, CDR1 is DFQATT and CDR2 is SNEGSKA (reference sequence). The CDR3 DNA reads TGCAGTGCTAGGCCCCAGGGTCTCGGTTCACCCCTCCACTTT. This translates into CSARPQGLGSPLHF.

The chain couples TRBV5-1 to TRBJ1-1, with 7 bases matching TRBD1. Germline CDR1 reads SGHRS; CDR2 reads YFSETQ. The ends lost 1 base at V and 1 base at J; junction bases unmatched: 13. The CDR3 totals 18 residues. The CDR3 DNA is TGCGCCAGCAGCTTGAGCATATCTGGAGGGGGCGCGAACACTGAAGCTTTCTTT. It yields the protein CASSLSISGGGANTEAFF.

This clonotype showed up just a few times. The J gene is TRBJ2-7, the V gene TRBV6-6; TRBD1 agrees at 7 bases. The germline CDR1 and CDR2 sequences are MNHNY and SVGAGI (reference sequence). The V and J ends lost 2 bases and 4 bases, in that order; junction bases with no gene match: 5. This CDR3 spans 14 amino acids. The CDR3 DNA reads TGTGCCAGCAGTTACCGAGGGACAGCGTACGAGCAGTACTTC. It translates to CASSYRGTAYEQYF.

This clonotype came up a few times. A much larger clone is a single base away; this may be a read error. The chain is built from TRBV27 and TRBJ2-6; D might be TRBD1 (5 bases). The CDR3 is 16 amino acids. Germline CDR1 reads MNHEY; CDR2 reads SMNVEV (reference sequence). The CDR3 sequence: CASSLQVSSGANVRTF. DNA of the CDR3: TGTGCCAGCAGTTTACAGGTTAGCTCTGGGGCCAACGTCCGGACTTTC. Drawing the rest from reference TRBV27 and TRBJ2-6, the complete variable domain is EAQVTQNPRYLITVTGKKLTVTCSQNMNHEYMSWYRQDPGLGLRQIYYSMNVEVTDKGDVPEGYKVSRKEKRNFPLILESPSPNQTSLYFCASSLQVSSGANVRTFGAGSRLTVL.

In this sample, this clonotype turned up many times. The chain carries TRBV7-2 and TRBJ1-5; 7 bases are shared with TRBD1. The CDR3 spans 13 residues. Germline CDR1 is SGHTA and CDR2 is FQGNSA. V trimming: 5 bases; J trimming: 7 bases; junction bases outside the gene matches: 5. The CDR3 coding sequence is TGTGCCAGCAGCATCCGACAGGGACAGCCCCAGCATTTT. It codes for CASSIRQGQPQHF.